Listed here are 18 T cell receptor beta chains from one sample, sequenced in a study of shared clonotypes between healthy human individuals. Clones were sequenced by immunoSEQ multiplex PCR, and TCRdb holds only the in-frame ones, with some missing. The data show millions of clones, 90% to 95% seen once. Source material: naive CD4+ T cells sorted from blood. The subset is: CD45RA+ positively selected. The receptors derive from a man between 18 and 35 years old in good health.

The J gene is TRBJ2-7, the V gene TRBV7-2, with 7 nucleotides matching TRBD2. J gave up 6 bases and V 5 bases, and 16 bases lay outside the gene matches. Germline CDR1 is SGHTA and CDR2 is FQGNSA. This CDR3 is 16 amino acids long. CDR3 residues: CASSASGGGFGSEQYF. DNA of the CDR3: TGTGCCAGCAGCGCTAGCGGTGGGGGTTTCGGTTCCGAGCAGTACTTC.

The CDR3 sequence: CASSLDLPGFRAYEQYF. As DNA, the CDR3 is TGTGCCAGCAGCTTAGATCTGCCAGGGTTTAGGGCCTACGAGCAGTACTTC. The V call is TRBV11-3, the J call TRBJ2-7; possibly TRBD1 for D (5 bases). V shed 0 bases and J shed 2 bases, with 17 bases lying between them. The length of the CDR3 is 17 residues. CDR1 and CDR2 (germline): SGHNT, YENEEA. The complete variable domain, with remaining parts taken from reference TRBV11-3 and TRBJ2-7, reads EAGVVQSPRYKIIEKKQPVAFWCNPISGHNTLYWYLQNLGQGPELLIRYENEEAVDDSQLPKDRFSAERLKGVDSTLKIQPAELGDSAVYLCASSLDLPGFRAYEQYFGPGTRLTVT.

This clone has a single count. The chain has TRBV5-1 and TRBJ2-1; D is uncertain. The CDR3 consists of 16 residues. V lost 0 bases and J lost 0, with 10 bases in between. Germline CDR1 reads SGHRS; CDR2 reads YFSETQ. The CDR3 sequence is CASSLGTESSYNEQFF. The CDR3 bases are TGCGCCAGCAGCTTGGGTACAGAGAGCTCCTACAATGAGCAGTTCTTC.

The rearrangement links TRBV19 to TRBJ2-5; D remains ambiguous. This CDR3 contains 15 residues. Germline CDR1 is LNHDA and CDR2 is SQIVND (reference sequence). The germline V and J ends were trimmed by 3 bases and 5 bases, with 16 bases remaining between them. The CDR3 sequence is CASSIGLEQRETQYF. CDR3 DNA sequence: TGTGCCAGTAGTATTGGGCTCGAGCAAAGGGAGACCCAGTACTTC.

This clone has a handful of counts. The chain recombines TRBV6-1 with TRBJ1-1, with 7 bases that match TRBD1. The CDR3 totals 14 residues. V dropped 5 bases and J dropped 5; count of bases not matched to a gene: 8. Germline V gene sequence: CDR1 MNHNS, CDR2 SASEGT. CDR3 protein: CASSFSRQGTEAFF. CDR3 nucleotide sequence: TGTGCCAGCAGTTTCTCGAGACAGGGAACTGAAGCTTTCTTT.

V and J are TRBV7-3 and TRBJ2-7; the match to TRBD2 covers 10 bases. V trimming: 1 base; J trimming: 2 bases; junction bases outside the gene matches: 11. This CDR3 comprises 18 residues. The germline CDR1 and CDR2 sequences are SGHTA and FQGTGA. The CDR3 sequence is CASSLSPLGAGGTYEQYF. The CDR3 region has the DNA TGTGCCAGCAGCTTAAGCCCCTTGGGAGCGGGGGGGACCTACGAGCAGTACTTC.

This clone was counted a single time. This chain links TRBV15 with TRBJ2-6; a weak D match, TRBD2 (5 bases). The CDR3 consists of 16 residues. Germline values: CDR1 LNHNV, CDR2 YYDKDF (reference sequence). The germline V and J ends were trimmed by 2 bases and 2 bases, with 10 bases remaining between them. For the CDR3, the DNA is TGTGCCACCAGCAGAAGGAGGTCTCCTGGGGCCAACGTCCTGACTTTC. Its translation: CATSRRRSPGANVLTF.

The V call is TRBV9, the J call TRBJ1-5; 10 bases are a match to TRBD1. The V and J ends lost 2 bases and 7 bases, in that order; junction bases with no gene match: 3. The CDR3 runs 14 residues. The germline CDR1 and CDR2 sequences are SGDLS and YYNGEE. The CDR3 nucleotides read TGTGCCAGCAGCGTGACAGGGGGCGGACAGCCCCAGCATTTT. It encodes CASSVTGGGQPQHF.

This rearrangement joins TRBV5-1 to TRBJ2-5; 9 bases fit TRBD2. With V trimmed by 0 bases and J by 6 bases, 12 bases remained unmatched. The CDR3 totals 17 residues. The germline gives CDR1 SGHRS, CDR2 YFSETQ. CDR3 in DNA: TGCGCCAGCAGCTTGGCAGGGCGGCTAGCGGGGATGAAGACCCAGTACTTC. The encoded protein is CASSLAGRLAGMKTQYF.

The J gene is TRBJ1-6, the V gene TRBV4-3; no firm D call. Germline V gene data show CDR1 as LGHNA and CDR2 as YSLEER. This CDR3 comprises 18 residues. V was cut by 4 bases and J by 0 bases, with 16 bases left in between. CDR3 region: CASSLTAGGSSYNSPLHF. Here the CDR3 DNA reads TGCGCCAGCAGCCTTACCGCAGGCGGGAGCTCCTATAATTCACCCCTCCACTTT.

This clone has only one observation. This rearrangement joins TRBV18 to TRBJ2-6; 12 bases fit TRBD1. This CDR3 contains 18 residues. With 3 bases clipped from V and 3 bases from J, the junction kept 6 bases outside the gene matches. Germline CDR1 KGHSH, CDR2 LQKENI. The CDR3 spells CASSPGQGAALGANVLTF. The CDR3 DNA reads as TGTGCCAGCTCACCGGGACAGGGGGCTGCTCTTGGGGCCAACGTCCTGACTTTC.

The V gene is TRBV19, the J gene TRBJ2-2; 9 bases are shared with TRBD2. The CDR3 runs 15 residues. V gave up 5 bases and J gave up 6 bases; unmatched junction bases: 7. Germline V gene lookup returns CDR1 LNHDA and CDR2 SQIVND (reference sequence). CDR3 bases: TGTGCCAGTAGTTCAGCGGGGGGTTGGTCCGGGGAGCTGTTTTTT. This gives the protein CASSSAGGWSGELFF.

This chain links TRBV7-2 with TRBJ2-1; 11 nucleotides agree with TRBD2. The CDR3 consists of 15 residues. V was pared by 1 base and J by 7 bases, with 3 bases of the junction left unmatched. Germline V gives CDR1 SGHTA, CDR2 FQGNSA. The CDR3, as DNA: TGTGCCAGCAGCTTAGTTTGGACTAGCGGGAATGAGCAGTTCTTC. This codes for CASSLVWTSGNEQFF.

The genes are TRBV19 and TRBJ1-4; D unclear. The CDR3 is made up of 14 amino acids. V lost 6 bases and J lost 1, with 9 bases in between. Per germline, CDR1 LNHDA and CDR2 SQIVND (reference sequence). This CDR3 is CASRYRETNEKLFF. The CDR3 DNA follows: TGTGCCAGTAGATATAGAGAAACTAATGAAAAACTGTTTTTT.

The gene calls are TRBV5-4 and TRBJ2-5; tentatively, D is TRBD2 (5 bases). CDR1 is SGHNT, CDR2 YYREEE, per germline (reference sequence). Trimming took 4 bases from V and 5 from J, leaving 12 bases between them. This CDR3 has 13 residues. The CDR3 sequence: CASSVGGQETQYF. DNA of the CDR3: TGTGCCAGCAGCGTCGGCGGGCAGGAGACCCAGTACTTC.

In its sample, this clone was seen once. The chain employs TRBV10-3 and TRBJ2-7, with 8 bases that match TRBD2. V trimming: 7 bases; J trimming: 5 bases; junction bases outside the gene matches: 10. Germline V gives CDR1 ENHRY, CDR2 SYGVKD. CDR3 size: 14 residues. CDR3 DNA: TGTGCCATCAAGACGGGACTAGTGAGCCACGAGCAGTACTTC. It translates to CAIKTGLVSHEQYF.

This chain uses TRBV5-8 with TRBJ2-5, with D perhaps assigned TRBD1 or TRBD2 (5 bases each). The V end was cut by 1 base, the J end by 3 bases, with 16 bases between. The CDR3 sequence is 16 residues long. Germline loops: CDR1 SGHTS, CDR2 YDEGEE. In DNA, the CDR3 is TGTGCCAGCAGCTTGATCGGGACGGGGAGTAAAGAGACCCAGTACTTC. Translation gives CASSLIGTGSKETQYF.

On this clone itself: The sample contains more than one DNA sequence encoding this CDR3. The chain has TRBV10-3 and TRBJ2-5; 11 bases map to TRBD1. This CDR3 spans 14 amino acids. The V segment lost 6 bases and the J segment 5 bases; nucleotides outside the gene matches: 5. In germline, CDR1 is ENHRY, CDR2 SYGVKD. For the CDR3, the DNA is TGTGCCATCAGGCCTGGACAGGGGGCCGAGACCCAGTACTTC. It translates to CAIRPGQGAETQYF.